The next 24 T cell receptor beta chains were all read from a single sample in a study of T cell responses to AZD1222 COVID-19 vaccine. Sequenced by immunoSEQ multiplex PCR; TCRdb stores in-frame clones only, minus some. The sample holds more than 150,000 clones, approximately 94% seen once. The sequencing used peripheral blood, collected 28 days after the second AZD1222 dose. These receptors all stem from an adult who received the AZD1222 COVID-19 vaccine.

This chain connects TRBV18 to TRBJ1-5; perhaps TRBD1 as D (5 bases). Germline V gene sequence: CDR1 KGHSH, CDR2 LQKENI. V was trimmed by 2 bases and J by 1 base, leaving 15 bases between them. There are 17 residues in the CDR3. The CDR3 DNA sequence: TGTGCCAGCTCACCAAACAAGGGGAGCCAGAGCAATCAGCCCCAGCATTTT. Amino acid sequence: CASSPNKGSQSNQPQHF. Full variable domain (missing parts from reference TRBV18 and TRBJ1-5): NAGVMQNPRHLVRRRGQEARLRCSPMKGHSHVYWYRQLPEEGLKFMVYLQKENIIDESGMPKERFSAEFPKEGPSILRIQQVVRGDSAAYFCASSPNKGSQSNQPQHFGDGTRLSIL.

The chain's CDR3 is CASSVTSYEQYF. In DNA, the CDR3 is TGTGCCAGCAGCGTCACCTCCTACGAGCAGTACTTC. V is TRBV2 and J is TRBJ2-7; D is unresolved. From germline, CDR1 is SNHLY and CDR2 FYNNEI. This CDR3 has 12 amino acids. Trimming stripped 6 bases from V and 0 bases from J, with 6 bases between.

The genes are TRBV27 and TRBJ1-6; D is perhaps TRBD1 (6 bases). This CDR3 is 15 amino acids long. Germline lookup yields CDR1 MNHEY and CDR2 SMNVEV (reference sequence). Deletions cut 6 bases from V and 8 bases from J, with 17 bases between. CDR3 sequence: CASRLTGTNDSPLHF. The CDR3 DNA reads as TGTGCCAGCAGGCTTACCGGGACAAACGATTCACCCCTCCACTTT.

The chain carries TRBV12-3 or TRBV12-4 and TRBJ1-4, with 8 bases that match TRBD1. The CDR3 runs 13 residues. V gave up 6 bases and J gave up 7 bases; unmatched junction bases: 4. The CDR3 DNA follows: TGTGCCAGCAGCCGAGGGACAGGTGAAAAACTGTTTTTT. Residues: CASSRGTGEKLFF.

The chain carries TRBV7-7 and TRBJ1-2; no clear D gene. CDR1 SSHAT and CDR2 FNYEAQ come from the germline V gene (reference sequence). The CDR3 loop spans 16 amino acids. Between the trimmed V and J ends, which lost 2 bases and 7 bases, there was a span of 20 bases. The CDR3 DNA reads TGTGCCAGCAGCTTAAGTTGGTTCCCAGTGGAGGCTGGCTACACCTTC. Protein: CASSLSWFPVEAGYTF.

V usage is TRBV11-2 and J usage is TRBJ2-7; 9 bases line up with TRBD2. Trimming removed 5 bases from V and 1 base from J; junction bases left unmatched: 9. The CDR3 has 16 residues. The germline CDR1 and CDR2 sequences are SGHAT and FQNNGV. This CDR3 reads CASSPIKREASYEQYF. CDR3 sequence (DNA): TGTGCCAGCAGCCCAATAAAGCGGGAGGCGTCCTACGAGCAGTACTTC. The full variable domain, with the rest looked up from reference TRBV11-2 and TRBJ2-7, is EAGVAQSPRYKIIEKRQSVAFWCNPISGHATLYWYQQILGQGPKLLIQFQNNGVVDDSQLPKDRFSAERLKGVDSTLKIQPAKLEDSAVYLCASSPIKREASYEQYFGPGTRLTVT.

The chain is built from TRBV15 and TRBJ2-7; D unresolved. This CDR3 is built from 14 residues. CDR1 is LNHNV and CDR2 is YYDKDF in the germline V gene (reference sequence). Trimming removed 1 base at V and 3 bases at J, with 10 bases between. CDR3 protein: CATSRGLGIYEQYF. The CDR3 bases are TGTGCCACCAGCAGAGGACTCGGAATCTACGAGCAGTACTTC.

V is TRBV27 and J is TRBJ1-2, with D possibly being TRBD1 (6 bases). Germline V lookup: CDR1 MNHEY, CDR2 SMNVEV (reference sequence). V was clipped by 3 bases and J by 4 bases, with 15 bases between them. The CDR3 has 15 residues. The CDR3 nucleotides are TGTGCCAGCAGTTTGGGCCCCGGGGGCTCCTATGGCTACACCTTC. It yields the protein CASSLGPGGSYGYTF.

The chain combines TRBV5-4 with TRBJ2-3; TRBD2 aligns across 10 bases. CDR1 is SGHNT, CDR2 YYREEE, per germline (reference sequence). Trimming cost V 5 bases and J 7 bases; bases outside gene matches: 7. This CDR3 region has 14 residues. The chain's CDR3 is CASRALAGSHTQYF. CDR3 in DNA: TGTGCCAGCAGGGCACTAGCGGGATCCCATACGCAGTATTTT. The variable domain in full, completed from reference TRBV5-4 and TRBJ2-3, reads ETGVTQSPTHLIKTRGQQVTLRCSSQSGHNTVSWYQQALGQGPQFIFQYYREEENGRGNFPPRFSGLQFPNYSSELNVNALELDDSALYLCASRALAGSHTQYFGPGTRLTVL.

This rearrangement joins TRBV7-2 to TRBJ1-3; 7 bases are shared with TRBD1. CDR1 is SGHTA, CDR2 FQGNSA, per germline. The V gene end was trimmed by 3 bases and the J gene end by 3 bases; junction bases not matched to a gene: 8. The CDR3 length is 16 residues. CDR3 in DNA: TGTGCCAGCAGCTTCTCGAGGACAGGCGGTGGAAACACCATATATTTT. This codes for CASSFSRTGGGNTIYF.

V and J are TRBV5-1 and TRBJ2-1; D tentatively reads TRBD1 or TRBD2 (5 bases each). The CDR3 has 15 residues. The germline V gene has CDR1 SGHRS and CDR2 YFSETQ. V was pared by 7 bases and J by 8 bases, with 22 bases between. CDR3 sequence (DNA): TGCGCCAGCGGGACCGGGACCACCACGTCTTATGAGCAGTTCTTC. Its translation is CASGTGTTTSYEQFF. Looking up the rest from reference TRBV5-1 and TRBJ2-1 gives the full variable domain: KAGVTQTPRYLIKTRGQQVTLSCSPISGHRSVSWYQQTPGQGLQFLFEYFSETQRNKGNFPGRFSGRQFSNSRSEMNVSTLELGDSALYLCASGTGTTTSYEQFFGPGTRLTVL.

As to this clone: An end of the junction differs from the germline gene, which may be a read error. The chain has TRBV7-6 and TRBJ2-7; D is unclear. This CDR3 is built from 13 residues. Germline V CDR1 and CDR2: SGHVS, FNYEAQ. The CDR3 DNA reads TGTGCCAGCAGCTTACCGTTTTCCTCCGAGCAGTACTTC. It specifies CASSLPFSSEQYF.

This chain links TRBV2 with TRBJ1-5, with a weak D call TRBD1 (5 bases). The germline CDR1 and CDR2 sequences are SNHLY and FYNNEI. The V and J ends lost 6 bases and 11 bases respectively, with 14 bases between them. This CDR3 is 12 amino acids long. The CDR3 spells CASRKDTGAQHF. DNA for the CDR3: TGTGCCAGCAGAAAAGACACAGGAGCCCAGCATTTT.

The chain uses TRBV19 and TRBJ1-3; D might be TRBD1 (6 bases). The V end was cut by 11 bases, the J end by 4 bases, with 15 bases between. The CDR3 extends over 13 amino acids. Germline CDR1 reads LNHDA; CDR2 reads SQIVND (reference sequence). The CDR3 nucleotides read TGTGCCGCCAGACAGGACCCGGGAAACACCATATATTTT. This translates into CAARQDPGNTIYF.

The chain employs TRBV7-9 and TRBJ2-5; 8 nucleotides line up with TRBD1. This CDR3 comprises 16 residues. Germline CDR1 SEHNR, CDR2 FQNEAQ (reference sequence). V shed 0 bases and J 5 bases; nucleotides not matched to a gene: 8. CDR3 protein: CASSLAVRGLGETQYF. The CDR3 nucleotides read TGTGCCAGCAGCTTAGCAGTCAGGGGGCTCGGTGAGACCCAGTACTTC. Supplemented by reference TRBV7-9 and TRBJ2-5, the full variable domain reads DTGVSQNPRHKITKRGQNVTFRCDPISEHNRLYWYRQTLGQGPEFLTYFQNEAQLEKSRLLSDRFSAERPKGSFSTLEIQRTEQGDSAMYLCASSLAVRGLGETQYFGPGTRLLVL.

V is TRBV2 and J is TRBJ1-2; tentative D call: TRBD1 (5 bases). Germline CDR1 is SNHLY and CDR2 is FYNNEI. Trimming pared 0 bases from V and 6 bases from J, leaving 14 bases between. The CDR3 length is 15 residues. CDR3 residues: CASSEASAGQHGYTF. The CDR3 nucleotides are TGTGCCAGCAGTGAAGCGTCGGCAGGACAACATGGCTACACCTTC.

The chain links TRBV6-5 to TRBJ1-2; no firm D call. CDR3 length: 13 amino acids. V was trimmed by 4 bases and J by 7 bases, leaving 13 bases between them. Germline V gives CDR1 MNHEY, CDR2 SVGAGI. The CDR3 nucleotides are TGTGCCAGCAGTTTCGGACGGGGAGCTGGCTACACCTTC. Its protein product is CASSFGRGAGYTF.

The V call is TRBV3-1 (or the pseudogene TRBV3-2), the J call TRBJ2-3, with 16 nucleotides matching TRBD2. The CDR3 runs 17 residues. Per germline, CDR1 LGHDT and CDR2 YNNKEL (reference sequence). V lost 6 bases, J lost 1 base, and 4 bases stayed unmatched. The CDR3 loop reads CASRGLAGGPGTDTQYF. For the CDR3, the DNA is TGTGCCAGCAGGGGACTAGCGGGGGGGCCTGGCACAGATACGCAGTATTTT.

V and J are TRBV4-3 and TRBJ1-6; D call uncertain. There are 16 residues in the CDR3. V gave up 4 bases and J gave up 0 bases, with 10 bases separating them. The germline gives CDR1 LGHNA, CDR2 YSLEER. CDR3 protein: CASSPQISSYNSPLHF. Written as DNA, the CDR3 is TGCGCCAGCAGCCCCCAAATAAGCTCCTATAATTCACCCCTCCACTTT.

The genes are TRBV7-8 and TRBJ2-5; weak D call: TRBD1 (7 bases). V lost 5 bases to trimming and J lost 2 bases, with 12 bases between them. CDR3 length: 14 residues. The germline V gene has CDR1 SGHVS and CDR2 FQNEAQ. CDR3 in DNA: TGTGCCAGCAGCCCGGAGGGACAGCAAGAGACCCAGTACTTC. This codes for CASSPEGQQETQYF.

The chain has TRBV7-9 and TRBJ1-4; D possibly corresponds to TRBD1 (5 bases). Germline CDR1 reads SEHNR; CDR2 reads FQNEAQ (reference sequence). Trimming took 3 bases from V and 2 from J, leaving 16 bases between them. There are 17 residues in the CDR3. CDR3 sequence reads: CASSFRGDGRTNEKLFF. The CDR3 DNA reads TGTGCCAGCAGCTTTCGAGGGGATGGACGGACTAATGAAAAACTGTTTTTT. Looking up the rest from reference TRBV7-9 and TRBJ1-4 gives the full variable domain: DTGVSQNPRHKITKRGQNVTFRCDPISEHNRLYWYRQTLGQGPEFLTYFQNEAQLEKSRLLSDRFSAERPKGSFSTLEIQRTEQGDSAMYLCASSFRGDGRTNEKLFFGSGTQLSVL.

This chain joins TRBV11-3 and TRBJ2-1; no clear D gene. In germline, CDR1 is SGHNT, CDR2 YENEEA. The CDR3 extends over 13 amino acids. V lost 1 base, J lost 9 bases, and 10 bases lay in between. CDR3 amino acids: CASSLASVGEQFF. CDR3 nucleotide sequence: TGTGCCAGCAGCTTAGCCTCAGTAGGTGAGCAGTTCTTC.

The chain has TRBV7-9 and TRBJ2-7; no definite D call. The V gene's germline CDR1 is SEHNR and CDR2 FQNEAQ (reference sequence). The ends were cut back, 6 bases at V and 7 bases at J, with 10 bases in the middle. The CDR3 runs to 11 residues. CDR3 sequence: CASSQAWEQYF. The CDR3 DNA sequence: TGTGCCAGCAGTCAAGCGTGGGAGCAGTACTTC.

This chain uses TRBV27 with TRBJ2-2; TRBD1 matches 9 bases. This CDR3 contains 14 residues. With V trimmed by 8 bases and J by 5 bases, 6 bases remained unmatched. Germline CDR1 and CDR2: MNHEY and SMNVEV (reference sequence). The CDR3 sequence: CASRGTGRTGELFF. For the CDR3, the DNA is TGTGCCAGCCGGGGGACAGGGAGGACCGGGGAGCTGTTTTTT.